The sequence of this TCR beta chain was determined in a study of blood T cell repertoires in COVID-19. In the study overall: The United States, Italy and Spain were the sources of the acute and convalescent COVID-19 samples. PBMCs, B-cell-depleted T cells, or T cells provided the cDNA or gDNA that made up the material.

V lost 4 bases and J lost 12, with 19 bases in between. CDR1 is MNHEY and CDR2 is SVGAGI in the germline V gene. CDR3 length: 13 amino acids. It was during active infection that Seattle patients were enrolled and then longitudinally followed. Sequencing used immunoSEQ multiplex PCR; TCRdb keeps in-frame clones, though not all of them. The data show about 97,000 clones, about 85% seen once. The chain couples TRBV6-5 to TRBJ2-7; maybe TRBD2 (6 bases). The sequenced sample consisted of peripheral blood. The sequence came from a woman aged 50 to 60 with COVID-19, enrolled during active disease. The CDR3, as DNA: TGTGCCAGCAGTTCGTCTGCGGGGACTGTGTTGTACTTC. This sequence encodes CASSSSAGTVLYF.